The T cell receptor (beta chain) described here comes from a study of blood T cell repertoires in COVID-19. Study-level background: Specimens from acute and convalescent COVID-19 originated in the United States, Italy and Spain.

The assay was immunoSEQ multiplex PCR, and TCRdb's table has in-frame clones only and misses some. The table shows about 400,000 clones, with 70% to 90% occurring only once. Germline CDR1 is SGHNT and CDR2 is YYREEE (reference sequence). This CDR3 has 13 residues. Trimming removed 4 bases from V and 3 bases from J, with 10 bases in between. This receptor was obtained from a man in his forties with acute or convalescent COVID-19. The source material was peripheral blood. The gene calls are TRBV5-4 and TRBJ2-5; TRBD1 might be the D (6 bases). This CDR3 is CASSGQPEETQYF. As DNA, the CDR3 is TGTGCCAGCAGCGGACAGCCTGAAGAGACCCAGTACTTC.